This record looks at one T cell receptor beta chain sequence and its context. No antigen is known for it. The source of the sample is a study of cytomegalovirus exposure and HLA in healthy donors. Study results and caveats: Some V segments could not be told apart, so they were left out, TRBV6-2 and TRBV6-3 among them.

The PCR made use of 60 Vbeta and 13 Jbeta primers. Assay used: immunoSEQ multiplex PCR; TCRdb lists only in-frame clones, some missing. The listing records 140,000 to 150,000 clones. CDR3 size: 13 residues. The ends were cut back, 8 bases at V and 1 base at J, with 8 bases in the middle. CDR1 and CDR2 (germline): LNHDA, SQIVND (reference sequence). The sequenced sample consisted of PBMCs. This rearrangement joins TRBV19 to TRBJ2-2, with D unresolved. The receptor was derived from a woman aged 45-59 years in good health and CMV-seronegative. Here the CDR3 DNA reads TGTGCCAGTTCCTCAGGGAACACCGGGGAGCTGTTTTTT. It encodes CASSSGNTGELFF.